The clone carrying this T cell receptor beta chain was seen repeatedly, ten times or more. Its specificity is unknown. The sample belongs to a study of T-cell reconstitution after alpha-beta-depleted transplantation in children. TCRbeta library construction was performed incorporating unique molecular identifiers. TCRdb itself ran the PCR reads through MiXCR, one entry per CDR3 protein. Among 480,000 or so distinct CDR3 sequences listed, over 9.5% were seen once. Study-wide findings and caveats: Surviving recipient cells, namely T cells and thymic progenitors, were the source of high day-60 TCRbeta diversity in some patients. Alpha-beta T cells about two months after transplant reportedly derived from several hundred expanded graft clones. From newly produced T cells came most of the T-cell counts and diversity one year after transplant.

Losses at the gene ends were 0 bases for V and 2 bases for J; bases not matched to a gene: 6. This CDR3 contains 17 residues. Germline CDR1 and CDR2: MNHEY and SVGAGI. Here the sequenced sample was PBMCs, taken before TCRalphabeta/CD19-depleted stem cell transplant. The gene calls are TRBV6-5 and TRBJ2-5, with 10 nucleotides matching TRBD2. The receptor was isolated from a child aged 2 to 10 with inherited bone marrow failure, due to receive a stem cell transplant. CDR3 sequence reads: CASSYSVGTSAQETQYF. In nucleotides, the CDR3 is TGTGCCAGCAGTTACTCGGTCGGGACTAGCGCTCAAGAGACCCAGTACTTC.